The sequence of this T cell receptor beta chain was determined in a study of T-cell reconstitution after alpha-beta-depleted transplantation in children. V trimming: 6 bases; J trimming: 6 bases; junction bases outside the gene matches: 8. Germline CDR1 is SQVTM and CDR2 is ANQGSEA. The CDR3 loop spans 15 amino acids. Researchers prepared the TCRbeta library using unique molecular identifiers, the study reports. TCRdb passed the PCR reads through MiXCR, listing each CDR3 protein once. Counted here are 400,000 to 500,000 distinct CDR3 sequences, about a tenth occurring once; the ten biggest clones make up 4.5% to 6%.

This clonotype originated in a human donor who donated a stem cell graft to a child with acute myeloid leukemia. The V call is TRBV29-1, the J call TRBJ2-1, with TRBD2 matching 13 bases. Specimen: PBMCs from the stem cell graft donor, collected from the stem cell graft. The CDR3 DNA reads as TGCAGCGTCGTACTAGCGGGGGGGGGCGGCAATGAGCAGTTCTTC. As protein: CSVVLAGGGGNEQFF.